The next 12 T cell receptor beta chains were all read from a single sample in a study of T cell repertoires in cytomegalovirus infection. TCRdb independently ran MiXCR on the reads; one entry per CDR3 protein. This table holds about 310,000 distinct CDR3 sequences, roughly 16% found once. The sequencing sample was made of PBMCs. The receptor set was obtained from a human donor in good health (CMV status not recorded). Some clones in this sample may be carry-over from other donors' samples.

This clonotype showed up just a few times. This CDR3 is CASSQAGSSGNTIYF. In DNA form, the CDR3 reads TGTGCCAGCAGCCAAGCCGGGAGCTCTGGAAACACCATATATTTT. V usage is TRBV3-1 and J usage is TRBJ1-3, with D unresolved. The CDR3 runs to 15 residues. Trimming cost V 1 base and J 0 bases, with 7 bases left between them. Germline CDR1 reads LGHDT; CDR2 reads YNNKEL (reference sequence). The full variable domain, its missing parts supplied by reference TRBV3-1 and TRBJ1-3, is DTAVSQTPKYLVTQMGNDKSIKCEQNLGHDTMYWYKQDSKKFLKIMFSYNNKELIINETVPNRFSPKSPDKAHLNLHINSLELGDSAVYFCASSQAGSSGNTIYFGEGSWLTVV.

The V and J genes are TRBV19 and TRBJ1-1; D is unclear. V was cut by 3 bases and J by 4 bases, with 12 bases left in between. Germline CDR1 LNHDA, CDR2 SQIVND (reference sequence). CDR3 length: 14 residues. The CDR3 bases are TGTGCCAGTAGTATTAAATCGGCGGGCACTGAAGCTTTCTTT. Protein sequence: CASSIKSAGTEAFF. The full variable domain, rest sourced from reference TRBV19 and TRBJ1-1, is DGGITQSPKYLFRKEGQNVTLSCEQNLNHDAMYWYRQDPGQGLRLIYYSQIVNDFQKGDIAEGYSVSREKKESFPLTVTSAQKNPTAFYLCASSIKSAGTEAFFGQGTRLTVV.

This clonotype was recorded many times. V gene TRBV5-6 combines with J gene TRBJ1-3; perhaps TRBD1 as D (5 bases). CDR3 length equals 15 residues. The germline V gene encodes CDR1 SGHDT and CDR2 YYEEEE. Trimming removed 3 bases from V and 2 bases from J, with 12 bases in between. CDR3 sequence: CASSSGTDPGNTIYF. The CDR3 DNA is TGTGCCAGCAGCTCAGGGACCGACCCTGGAAACACCATATATTTT.

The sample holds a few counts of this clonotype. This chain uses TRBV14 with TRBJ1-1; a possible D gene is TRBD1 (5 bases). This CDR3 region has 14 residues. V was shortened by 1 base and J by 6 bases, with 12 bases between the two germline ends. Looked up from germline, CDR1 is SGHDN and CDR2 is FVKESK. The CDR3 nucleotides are TGTGCCAGCAGCCAAGGCATAGGGGACGCTGAAGCTTTCTTT. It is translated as CASSQGIGDAEAFF. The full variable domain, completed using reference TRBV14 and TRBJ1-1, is EAGVTQFPSHSVIEKGQTVTLRCDPISGHDNLYWYRRVMGKEIKFLLHFVKESKQDESGMPNNRFLAERTGGTYSTLKVQPAELEDSGVYFCASSQGIGDAEAFFGQGTRLTVV.

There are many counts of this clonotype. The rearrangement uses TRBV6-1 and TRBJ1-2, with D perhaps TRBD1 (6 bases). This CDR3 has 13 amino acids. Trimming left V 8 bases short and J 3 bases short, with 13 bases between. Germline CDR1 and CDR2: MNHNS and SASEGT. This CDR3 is CASGGVSDYGYTF. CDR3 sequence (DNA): TGTGCCAGCGGGGGCGTCAGCGACTATGGCTACACCTTC.

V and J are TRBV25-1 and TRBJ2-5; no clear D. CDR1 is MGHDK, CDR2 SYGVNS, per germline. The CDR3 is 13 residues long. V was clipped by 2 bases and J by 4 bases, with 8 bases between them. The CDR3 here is CASSEPGTETQYF. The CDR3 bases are TGTGCCAGCAGTGAACCTGGAACAGAGACCCAGTACTTC.

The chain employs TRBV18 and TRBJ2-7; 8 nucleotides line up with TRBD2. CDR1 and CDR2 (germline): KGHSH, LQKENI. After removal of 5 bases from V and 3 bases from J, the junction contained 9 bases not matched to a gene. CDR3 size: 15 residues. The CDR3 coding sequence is TGTGCCAGCTCAGCCAAAGCCGGGACTAGCTACGAGCAGTACTTC. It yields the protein CASSAKAGTSYEQYF.

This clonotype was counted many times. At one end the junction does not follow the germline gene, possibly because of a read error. The CDR3, as DNA: TGCGCCAGCAGCGACAGCTACGAGCAGTACTTC. This gives the protein CASSDSYEQYF. The chain combines TRBV2 with TRBJ2-7; a weak D match, TRBD1 (5 bases). From germline, CDR1 is SNHLY and CDR2 FYNNEI. The CDR3 is 11 amino acids.

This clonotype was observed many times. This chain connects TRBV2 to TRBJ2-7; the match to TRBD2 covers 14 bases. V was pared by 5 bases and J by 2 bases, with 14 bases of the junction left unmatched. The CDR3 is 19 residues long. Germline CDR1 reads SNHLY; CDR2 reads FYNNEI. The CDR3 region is CASSFRTGTSGGKPYEQYF. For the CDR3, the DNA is TGTGCCAGCAGTTTCCGAACCGGGACTAGCGGGGGAAAACCCTACGAGCAGTACTTC.

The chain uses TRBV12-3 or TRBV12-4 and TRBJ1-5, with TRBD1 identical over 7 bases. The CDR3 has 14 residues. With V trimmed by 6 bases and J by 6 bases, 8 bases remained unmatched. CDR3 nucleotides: TGTGCCAGCAGCATGGACAGGTTATTTCAGCCCCAGCATTTT. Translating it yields CASSMDRLFQPQHF.

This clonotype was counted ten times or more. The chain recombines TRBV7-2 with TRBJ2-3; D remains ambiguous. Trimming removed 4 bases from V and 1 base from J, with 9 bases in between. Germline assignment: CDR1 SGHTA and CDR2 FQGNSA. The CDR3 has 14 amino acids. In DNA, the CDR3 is TGTGCCAGCAGCTCGTCGAGAGGCACAGATACGCAGTATTTT. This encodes CASSSSRGTDTQYF.

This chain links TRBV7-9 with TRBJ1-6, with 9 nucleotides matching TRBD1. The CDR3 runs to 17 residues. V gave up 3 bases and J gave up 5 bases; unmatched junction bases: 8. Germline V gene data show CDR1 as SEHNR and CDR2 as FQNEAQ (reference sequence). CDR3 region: CASSLVQGAFDNSPLHF. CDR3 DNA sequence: TGTGCCAGCAGCTTGGTACAGGGGGCTTTCGATAATTCACCCCTCCACTTT. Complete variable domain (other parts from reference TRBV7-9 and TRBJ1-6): DTGVSQNPRHKITKRGQNVTFRCDPISEHNRLYWYRQTLGQGPEFLTYFQNEAQLEKSRLLSDRFSAERPKGSFSTLEIQRTEQGDSAMYLCASSLVQGAFDNSPLHFGNGTRLTVT.